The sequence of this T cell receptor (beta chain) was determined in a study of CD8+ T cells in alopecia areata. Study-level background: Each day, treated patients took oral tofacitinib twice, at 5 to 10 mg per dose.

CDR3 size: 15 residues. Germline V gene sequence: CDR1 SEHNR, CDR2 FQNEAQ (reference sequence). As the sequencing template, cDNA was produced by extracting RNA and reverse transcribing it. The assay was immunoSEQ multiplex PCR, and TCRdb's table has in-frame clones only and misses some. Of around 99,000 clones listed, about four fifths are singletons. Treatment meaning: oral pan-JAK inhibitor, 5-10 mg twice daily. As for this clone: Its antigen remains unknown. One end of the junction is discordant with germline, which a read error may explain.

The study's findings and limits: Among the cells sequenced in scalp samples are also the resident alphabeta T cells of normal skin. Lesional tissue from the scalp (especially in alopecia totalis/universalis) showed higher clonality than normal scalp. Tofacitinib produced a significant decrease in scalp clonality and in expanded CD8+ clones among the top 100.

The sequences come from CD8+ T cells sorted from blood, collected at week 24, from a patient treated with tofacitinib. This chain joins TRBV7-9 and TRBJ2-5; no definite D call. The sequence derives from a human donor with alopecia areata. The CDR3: CASSLEVATQETQYF. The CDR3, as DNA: TGTGCCAGCAGTTTAGAGGTGGCTACCCAAGAGACCCAGTACTTC.